What follows is one TCR beta chain and its context. In the same sample, other DNA sequences code for this CDR3. One Seattle source followed patients from active infection through their disease course. This sample was included in a study of blood T cell repertoires in COVID-19. As for the study in general: The study drew acute and convalescent COVID-19 samples from the United States, Italy and Spain. PBMCs, B-cell-depleted T cells, or T cells provided the cDNA or gDNA that made up the material.

Original handling: Quantification of nucleated cells was approximated via reference gene primer amplification. The table came from immunoSEQ multiplex PCR; TCRdb's copy has only in-frame clones and leaves some out. The V and J calls and clone size are taken from that table; D and trimming were inferred from the DNA. The sample shows about 24,000 clones, around four fifths of them seen only once. Per germline, CDR1 LGHNA and CDR2 YSLEER. V was cut by 5 bases and J by 5 bases, with 12 bases left in between. The CDR3 covers 13 residues. Sequences were obtained from peripheral blood. The V gene is TRBV4-3, the J gene TRBJ1-2, with TRBD1 as a possible D gene (6 bases). The clonotype was recovered from a woman aged 65 to 85 with COVID-19, enrolled during active disease. The CDR3: CASSARDTYGYTF. In DNA, the CDR3 is TGCGCCAGCAGCGCCCGGGACACTTATGGCTACACCTTC.